This T cell receptor beta chain was captured in a study of blood T cell repertoires in COVID-19. Under the authors' procedure: Estimates of nucleated cell counts were drawn from the amplification of reference gene primers. TCRdb keeps only in-frame clones here, not all; method: immunoSEQ multiplex PCR. For V, J and clone size, that table is used; D and trimming come from the DNA. The sample holds roughly 250,000 clones, around 86% seen once. V shed 1 base and J 2 bases; nucleotides not matched to a gene: 2. Germline V gives CDR1 KGHSH, CDR2 LQKENI. CDR3 length: 14 amino acids. The chain employs TRBV18 and TRBJ2-7; 7 bases fit TRBD1. The material sequenced was peripheral blood. The TCR sequence derives from a woman aged 60-75 years with active or convalescent COVID-19. As DNA, the CDR3 is TGTGCCAGCTCACCACAGGGGGCTGCCTACGAGCAGTACTTC. Translated: CASSPQGAAYEQYF.